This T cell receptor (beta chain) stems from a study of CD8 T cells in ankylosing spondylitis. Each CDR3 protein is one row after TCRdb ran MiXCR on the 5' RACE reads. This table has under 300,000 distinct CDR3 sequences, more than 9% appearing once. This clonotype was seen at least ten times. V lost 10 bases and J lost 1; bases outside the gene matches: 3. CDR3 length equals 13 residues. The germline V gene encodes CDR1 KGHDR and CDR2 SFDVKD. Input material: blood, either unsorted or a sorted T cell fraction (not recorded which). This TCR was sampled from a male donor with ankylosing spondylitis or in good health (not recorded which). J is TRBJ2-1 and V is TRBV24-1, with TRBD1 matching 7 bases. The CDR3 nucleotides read TGTGCCACTTCGGACAGGTCCTACAATGAGCAGTTCTTC. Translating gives CATSDRSYNEQFF.